The sequence of this T cell receptor (beta chain) was determined in a study of cytomegalovirus exposure and HLA in healthy donors. Vbeta (60) and Jbeta (13) primers were used in the PCR. Assay used: immunoSEQ multiplex PCR; TCRdb lists only in-frame clones, some missing. The repertoire consists of fewer than 100,000 clones, with about 77% occurring once and the leading ten covering roughly 3%. The CDR3 consists of 10 residues. Germline V gene lookup returns CDR1 MNHNS and CDR2 SASEGT. V shed 8 bases and J 7 bases; nucleotides not matched to a gene: 1. The rearrangement uses TRBV6-1 and TRBJ1-1, with 7 bases identical to TRBD1. This sequence was found in a man aged 35 to 55 in good health and CMV-seronegative. The specimen was PBMCs. The CDR3 sequence: CASGDSEAFF. In DNA, the CDR3 is TGTGCCAGCGGGGACAGTGAAGCTTTCTTT.